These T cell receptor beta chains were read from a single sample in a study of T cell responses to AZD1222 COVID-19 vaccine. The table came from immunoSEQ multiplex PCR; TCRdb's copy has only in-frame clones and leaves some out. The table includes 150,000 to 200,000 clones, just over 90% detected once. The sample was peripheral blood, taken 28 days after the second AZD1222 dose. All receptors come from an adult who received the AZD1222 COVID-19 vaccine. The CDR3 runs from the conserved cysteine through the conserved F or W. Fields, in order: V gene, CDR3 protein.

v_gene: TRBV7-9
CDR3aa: CASSWGQGDDTGELFF

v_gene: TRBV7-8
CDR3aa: CASSLVAGSGSYGYTF

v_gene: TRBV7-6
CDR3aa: CASSLYGGGFSGTDTQYF

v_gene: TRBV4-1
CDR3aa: CASSQSLDRGRRYEQYF

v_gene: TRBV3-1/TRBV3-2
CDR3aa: CASSQGDREGTEAFF

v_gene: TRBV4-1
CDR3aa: CASSQQGGALAEQFF

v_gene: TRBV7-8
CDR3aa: CASSPPPRGTTSEQYF

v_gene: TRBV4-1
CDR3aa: CASSQDRQPNYGYTF

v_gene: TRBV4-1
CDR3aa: CASSQEGRNYGYTF

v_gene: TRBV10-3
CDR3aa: CAISAIQGSGANVLTF

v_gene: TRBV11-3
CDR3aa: CASSKYLYNEQFF

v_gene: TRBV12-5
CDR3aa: CASGLGNRGAGPNTIYF

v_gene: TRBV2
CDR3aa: CASSVGQGPYQPQHF

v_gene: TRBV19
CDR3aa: CASSISRGSYEQYF

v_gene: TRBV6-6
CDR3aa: CASSYRDREETQYF

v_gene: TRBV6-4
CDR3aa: CASDGAFQPQHF

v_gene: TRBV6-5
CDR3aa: CASSYGTGGFHYGYTF

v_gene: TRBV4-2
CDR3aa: CASSWGQPKSTPLHF

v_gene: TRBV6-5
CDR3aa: CASRRRQDLGEKLFF

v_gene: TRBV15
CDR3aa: CATSEDGHSNQPQHF

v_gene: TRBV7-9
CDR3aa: CASSAGQNQPQHF

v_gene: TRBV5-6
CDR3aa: CASSAGGTDYNEQFF

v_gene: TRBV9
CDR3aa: CASSVGETGLNTDTQYF